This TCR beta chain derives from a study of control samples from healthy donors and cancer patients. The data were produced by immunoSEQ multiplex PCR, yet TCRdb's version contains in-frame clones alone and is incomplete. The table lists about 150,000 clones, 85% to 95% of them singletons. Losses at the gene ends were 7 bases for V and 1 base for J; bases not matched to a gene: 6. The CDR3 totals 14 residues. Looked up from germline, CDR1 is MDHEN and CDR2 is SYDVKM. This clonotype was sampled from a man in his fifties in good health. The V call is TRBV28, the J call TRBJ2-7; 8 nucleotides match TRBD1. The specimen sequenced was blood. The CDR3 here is CASTRTGQSYEQYF. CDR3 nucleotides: TGTGCCAGCACCAGGACAGGGCAGTCCTACGAGCAGTACTTC.